This T cell receptor beta chain was found in a study of shared clonotypes between healthy human individuals. Generated by immunoSEQ multiplex PCR, the TCRdb table keeps only in-frame clones and is missing some. The sample holds fewer than 1.4 million clones, 78% seen once. The CDR3 spans 22 residues. Trimming removed 5 bases from V and 8 bases from J; junction bases left unmatched: 26. Germline V CDR1 and CDR2: MDHEN, SYDVKM. The origin of this receptor is a man aged 18-30 years in good health. Some clones in this sample may be carry-over from other donors' samples. This chain links TRBV28 with TRBJ2-1; 14 bases are a match to TRBD2. The specimen sequenced was memory CD4+ T cells from PBMCs. Subset noted: CD45RA-negative fraction. CDR3 amino acids: CASSTGTAGTRLAGGRRDEQFF. The CDR3 bases are TGTGCCAGCAGTACCGGGACAGCAGGGACCCGACTAGCGGGAGGGCGTCGCGATGAGCAGTTCTTC.